This TCR beta chain was recorded in a study of cytomegalovirus exposure and HLA in healthy donors. Study outcomes and limitations: Some V segments could not be told apart, so they were left out, TRBV6-2 and TRBV6-3 among them.

The CDR3 sequence is 17 residues long. Germline V gives CDR1 SGHRS, CDR2 YFSETQ. The V gene end was trimmed by 1 base and the J gene end by 5 bases; junction bases not matched to a gene: 11. The table lists this clone with a count of one. Its antigen is not known. Use of 60 Vbeta and 13 Jbeta primers characterized the PCR. TCRdb's copy holds only in-frame clones and misses some; the assay was immunoSEQ multiplex PCR. The repertoire holds roughly 120,000 clones, with 60% to 85% as singletons. Sequenced material: PBMCs. The rearrangement links TRBV5-1 to TRBJ2-2; TRBD2 matches 7 bases. This clonotype originated in a man aged 50-59 years in good health and CMV-seronegative. The CDR3 here is CASSLWLAETTTGELFF. The CDR3 nucleotides read TGCGCCAGCAGCTTGTGGCTAGCGGAAACAACAACCGGGGAGCTGTTTTTT.